This T cell receptor beta chain was profiled in a study of blood T cell repertoires in COVID-19. Original data processing: Cell counts per sample came from amplifying reference gene primers. Clones were sequenced by immunoSEQ multiplex PCR, and TCRdb holds only the in-frame ones, with some missing. The D gene and trimming were derived from the DNA, and the V and J assignments and clone size from that table. This table has some 110,000 clones, around nine tenths appearing once. In its sample, this clone was seen once. The source is a man in his forties with acute or convalescent COVID-19. The sample was peripheral blood.

CDR3 in DNA: TGTGCCAGCAGTACCCGGGTCAGGGGATGGAATAGCAATCAGCCCCAGCATTTT. This codes for CASSTRVRGWNSNQPQHF. This chain connects TRBV6-2 or TRBV6-3 to TRBJ1-5, with a weak D call TRBD1 (6 bases). V was pared by 5 bases and J by 0 bases, with 20 bases between. Germline V gives CDR1 MNHEY, CDR2 SVGEGT. CDR3 length: 18 amino acids.